These 24 T cell receptor beta chains originate from one sample sequenced in a study of T cells after yellow fever vaccination. Each CDR3 protein gets one entry after TCRdb re-called the 5' RACE reads with MiXCR. The sample contains 500,000 to 650,000 distinct CDR3 sequences, around 17% of which appear only once. The material sequenced was PBMCs, taken 5 days after the first yellow fever vaccination. The receptors here all came from a man in his late teens or twenties who received the YFV17D yellow fever vaccine.

The gene calls are TRBV7-8 and TRBJ2-7, with TRBD2 identical over 11 bases. V dropped 5 bases and J dropped 2; count of bases not matched to a gene: 5. The CDR3 sequence is 15 residues long. Germline V gene lookup returns CDR1 SGHVS and CDR2 FQNEAQ. This CDR3 is CASSIVAGGPYEQYV. CDR3 sequence (DNA): TGTGCCAGCAGCATCGTAGCGGGGGGGCCCTACGAGCAGTACGTC.

The CDR3 sequence: CASSVQGAYNEQFF. As DNA, the CDR3 is TGTGCCAGCAGCGTCCAGGGTGCCTACAATGAGCAGTTCTTC. The V gene is TRBV9, the J gene TRBJ2-1, with D perhaps TRBD1 (5 bases). V lost 2 bases and J lost 2, with 8 bases in between. The CDR3 is 14 residues long. The germline V gene encodes CDR1 SGDLS and CDR2 YYNGEE.

The V and J genes are TRBV5-5 and TRBJ1-2; D remains ambiguous. The V end was cut by 3 bases, the J end by 4 bases, with 7 bases between. Germline V gene lookup returns CDR1 SGHKS and CDR2 YYEKEE (reference sequence). The CDR3 contains 12 residues. The CDR3 DNA reads as TGTGCCAGCAGCTGGACCTCCTATGGCTACACCTTC. It yields the protein CASSWTSYGYTF.

The chain recombines TRBV19 with TRBJ2-1; 12 bases map to TRBD2. The J segment lost 8 bases and the V segment lost 4 bases, leaving 6 bases of the junction unmatched. From germline, CDR1 is LNHDA and CDR2 SQIVND (reference sequence). CDR3 length: 15 residues. CDR3 amino acids: CASSTRLAGADEQFF. Written as DNA, the CDR3 is TGTGCCAGTAGTACCCGACTAGCGGGGGCCGATGAGCAGTTCTTC.

The chain links TRBV5-4 to TRBJ1-3; the D is unclear. This CDR3 is built from 15 residues. Germline-derived CDR1 and CDR2 are SGHNT and YYREEE (reference sequence). The V and J ends lost 4 bases and 1 base respectively, with 12 bases between them. As DNA, the CDR3 is TGTGCCAGCAGCCCCGGGCCTGGGTCTGGAAACACCATATATTTT. The encoded protein is CASSPGPGSGNTIYF.

The gene calls are TRBV3-1 and TRBJ1-2; 10 bases map to TRBD1. The CDR3 is made up of 13 amino acids. J lost 7 bases, V lost 4 bases, and 3 bases had no gene match. Germline-derived CDR1 and CDR2 are LGHDT and YNNKEL (reference sequence). CDR3 loop: CASSRDRGSGYTF. The CDR3 nucleotides are TGTGCCAGCAGCCGGGACAGGGGCTCTGGCTACACCTTC.

This clonotype was observed a few times. The rearrangement uses TRBV15 and TRBJ1-1, with TRBD1 identical over 9 bases. Germline CDR1 is LNHNV and CDR2 is YYDKDF (reference sequence). This CDR3 comprises 20 residues. V was clipped by 4 bases and J by 4 bases; unmatched bases: 22. The CDR3 protein is CATSIPLLQGAWTAGTEAFF. For the CDR3, the DNA is TGTGCCACCAGCATCCCTCTCCTACAGGGGGCTTGGACAGCGGGCACTGAAGCTTTCTTT.

The chain has TRBV4-1 and TRBJ2-3; no firm D call. CDR1 MGHRA and CDR2 YSYEKL come from the germline V gene. This CDR3 is built from 16 residues. The V gene lost 1 base and the J gene lost 0 bases, with 11 bases spanning the gap. CDR3 residues: CASSQVVGASTDTQYF. In DNA form, the CDR3 reads TGCGCCAGCAGCCAAGTGGTGGGTGCTAGCACAGATACGCAGTATTTT.

The genes are TRBV5-1 and TRBJ1-2, with unresolved D. CDR3 length: 14 amino acids. Trimming took 3 bases from V and 8 from J, leaving 17 bases between them. Germline V gene lookup returns CDR1 SGHRS and CDR2 YFSETQ. The CDR3: CASSSVNIPGGYTF. CDR3 in DNA: TGCGCCAGCAGCTCGGTAAACATCCCCGGGGGCTACACCTTC.

This clonotype was seen a few times. The CDR3 spells CASSATGLGNTEAFF. CDR3 in DNA: TGTGCCAGCAGCGCGACAGGTCTCGGGAACACTGAAGCTTTCTTT. V gene TRBV2 combines with J gene TRBJ1-1, with D possibly TRBD1 on 6 matching bases. The CDR3 covers 15 residues. CDR1 SNHLY and CDR2 FYNNEI come from the germline V gene. V lost 6 bases to trimming and J lost 1 base, with 15 bases between them.

J is TRBJ1-6 and V is TRBV28; 9 nucleotides align to TRBD1. Germline trimming cut 3 bases from V and 11 bases from J; bases unmatched to any gene: 5. This CDR3 has 14 residues. Per germline, CDR1 MDHEN and CDR2 SYDVKM. CDR3 nucleotide sequence: TGTGCCAGCAGTTTCGGGACAGGGCAGCCACCCCTCCACTTT. Protein: CASSFGTGQPPLHF.

This clonotype was observed a handful of times. The genes are TRBV4-1 and TRBJ2-3, with D perhaps matching TRBD1 (5 bases). Trimming took off 5 bases at V and 4 bases at J, with 10 bases between the two ends. CDR1 MGHRA and CDR2 YSYEKL come from the germline V gene. This CDR3 region has 13 residues. CDR3 sequence (DNA): TGCGCCAGCAGCTTCAAGGGGTCAGATACGCAGTATTTT. It yields the protein CASSFKGSDTQYF.

This chain uses TRBV24-1 with TRBJ2-1; 15 positions match TRBD2. Per germline, CDR1 KGHDR and CDR2 SFDVKD. This CDR3 is built from 18 residues. Trimming cost V 6 bases and J 4 bases; bases outside gene matches: 9. The DNA of the CDR3 is TGTGCCACCAGTACTACGCCGGGACTAGCGGGGGGTTACAATGAGCAGTTCTTC. Amino acid sequence: CATSTTPGLAGGYNEQFF.

This clonotype has just a few counts. The CDR3 sequence: CASSFGREAFF. CDR3 DNA sequence: TGTGCCAGCAGTTTTGGGAGAGAAGCTTTCTTT. The chain employs TRBV12-3 or TRBV12-4 and TRBJ1-1; the D is unclear. Trimming removed 3 bases from V and 8 bases from J, with 7 bases in between. This CDR3 contains 11 residues.

This chain joins TRBV7-9 and TRBJ2-3, with D possibly TRBD1 on 6 matching bases. From germline, CDR1 is SEHNR and CDR2 FQNEAQ (reference sequence). The V and J ends lost 4 bases and 6 bases respectively, with 17 bases between them. The CDR3 totals 15 residues. CDR3 amino acids: CASSWAQGRADTQYF. The DNA of the CDR3 is TGTGCCAGCAGCTGGGCACAGGGACGCGCGGATACGCAGTATTTT.

The V gene is TRBV5-1, the J gene TRBJ1-6; no reliable D call. The CDR3 has 14 amino acids. Germline-derived CDR1 and CDR2 are SGHRS and YFSETQ. V lost 0 bases and J lost 7, with 8 bases in between. In DNA form, the CDR3 reads TGCGCCAGCAGCTTGGAGGGCAAGAATTCACCCCTCCACTTT. Translating it yields CASSLEGKNSPLHF. Full variable domain (missing parts from reference TRBV5-1 and TRBJ1-6): KAGVTQTPRYLIKTRGQQVTLSCSPISGHRSVSWYQQTPGQGLQFLFEYFSETQRNKGNFPGRFSGRQFSNSRSEMNVSTLELGDSALYLCASSLEGKNSPLHFGNGTRLTVT.

The chain links TRBV4-1 to TRBJ2-1, with TRBD2 matching 7 bases. The germline gives CDR1 MGHRA, CDR2 YSYEKL. V lost 1 base to trimming and J lost 1 base; unmatched junction nucleotides: 10. There are 18 residues in the CDR3. CDR3 sequence (DNA): TGCGCCAGCAGCCAAGGGCCGGTGGCGGGGGAGTCCTACAATGAGCAGTTCTTC. This translates into CASSQGPVAGESYNEQFF.

This clonotype occurred a few times. The chain employs TRBV12-3 or TRBV12-4 and TRBJ2-5, with 14 positions matching TRBD2. Trimming removed 8 bases from V and 7 bases from J; junction bases left unmatched: 9. This CDR3 is 15 amino acids long. The CDR3 bases are TGTGCCAGCGAAGGGACTAGCGGGGGTTGGGGGACCCAGTACTTC. Translation gives CASEGTSGGWGTQYF.

This chain links TRBV12-3 or TRBV12-4 with TRBJ2-5; possibly TRBD1 for D (6 bases). The CDR3 covers 14 residues. V lost 5 bases to trimming and J lost 5 bases, with 15 bases between them. This CDR3 reads CASSPGQLVETQYF. In nucleotides, the CDR3 is TGTGCCAGCAGTCCCGGACAGTTGGTGGAGACCCAGTACTTC.

This clonotype was seen a few times. The V and J genes are TRBV4-1 and TRBJ2-5; 11 bases map to TRBD2. The CDR3 is 16 residues long. Germline CDR1 and CDR2: MGHRA and YSYEKL. Trimming removed 1 base from V and 4 bases from J; junction bases left unmatched: 5. The CDR3 bases are TGCGCCAGCAGCCAAGGCGGGACTAGCGGATCAGAGACCCAGTACTTC. It yields the protein CASSQGGTSGSETQYF.

This clonotype was seen a handful of times. The chain recombines TRBV28 with TRBJ2-5; 10 bases align to TRBD1. The CDR3 totals 16 residues. Germline lookup yields CDR1 MDHEN and CDR2 SYDVKM. V shed 4 bases and J 4 bases; nucleotides not matched to a gene: 9. In DNA, the CDR3 is TGTGCCAGCAGTTCCTGGACAGGGGGTAAGGGAGAGACCCAGTACTTC. It yields the protein CASSSWTGGKGETQYF.

The rearrangement uses TRBV12-3 or TRBV12-4 and TRBJ2-4; 7 nucleotides align to TRBD1. V lost 6 bases, J lost 10 bases, and 3 bases stayed unmatched. The CDR3 is made up of 11 amino acids. In nucleotides, the CDR3 is TGTGCCAGCAGCAAGACAGGGATTCAGTACTTC. Its translation: CASSKTGIQYF.

This clonotype was found a few times. The chain employs TRBV5-1 and TRBJ2-1; no firm D call. In germline, CDR1 is SGHRS, CDR2 YFSETQ. The V gene lost 0 bases and the J gene lost 4 bases, with 11 bases spanning the gap. The CDR3 sequence is 15 residues long. The CDR3 bases are TGCGCCAGCAGCTTGGGCTTGGATAATTACAATGAGCAGTTCTTC. It is translated as CASSLGLDNYNEQFF.

This clonotype was observed a handful of times. The rearrangement joins TRBV5-1 to TRBJ2-7; 8 bases match TRBD1. The CDR3 length is 13 residues. The trim removed 4 bases at V and 3 bases at J, leaving 3 bases unmatched. Germline V CDR1 and CDR2: SGHRS, YFSETQ. CDR3 in DNA: TGCGCCAGCAGCCAAGACAGGGGCTACGAGCAGTACGTC. Protein sequence: CASSQDRGYEQYV.